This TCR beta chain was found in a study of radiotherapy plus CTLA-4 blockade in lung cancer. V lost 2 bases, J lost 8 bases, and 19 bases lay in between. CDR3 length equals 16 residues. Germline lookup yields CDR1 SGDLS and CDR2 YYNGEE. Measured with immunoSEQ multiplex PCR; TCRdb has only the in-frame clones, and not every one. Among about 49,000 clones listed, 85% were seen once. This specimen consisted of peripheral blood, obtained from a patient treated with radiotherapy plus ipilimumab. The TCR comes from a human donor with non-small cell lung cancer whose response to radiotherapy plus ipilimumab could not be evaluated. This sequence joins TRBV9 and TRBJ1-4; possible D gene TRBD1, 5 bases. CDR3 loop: CASSVNPQGKVEKLFF. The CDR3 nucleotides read TGTGCCAGCAGCGTGAACCCCCAGGGAAAGGTGGAAAAACTGTTTTTT.